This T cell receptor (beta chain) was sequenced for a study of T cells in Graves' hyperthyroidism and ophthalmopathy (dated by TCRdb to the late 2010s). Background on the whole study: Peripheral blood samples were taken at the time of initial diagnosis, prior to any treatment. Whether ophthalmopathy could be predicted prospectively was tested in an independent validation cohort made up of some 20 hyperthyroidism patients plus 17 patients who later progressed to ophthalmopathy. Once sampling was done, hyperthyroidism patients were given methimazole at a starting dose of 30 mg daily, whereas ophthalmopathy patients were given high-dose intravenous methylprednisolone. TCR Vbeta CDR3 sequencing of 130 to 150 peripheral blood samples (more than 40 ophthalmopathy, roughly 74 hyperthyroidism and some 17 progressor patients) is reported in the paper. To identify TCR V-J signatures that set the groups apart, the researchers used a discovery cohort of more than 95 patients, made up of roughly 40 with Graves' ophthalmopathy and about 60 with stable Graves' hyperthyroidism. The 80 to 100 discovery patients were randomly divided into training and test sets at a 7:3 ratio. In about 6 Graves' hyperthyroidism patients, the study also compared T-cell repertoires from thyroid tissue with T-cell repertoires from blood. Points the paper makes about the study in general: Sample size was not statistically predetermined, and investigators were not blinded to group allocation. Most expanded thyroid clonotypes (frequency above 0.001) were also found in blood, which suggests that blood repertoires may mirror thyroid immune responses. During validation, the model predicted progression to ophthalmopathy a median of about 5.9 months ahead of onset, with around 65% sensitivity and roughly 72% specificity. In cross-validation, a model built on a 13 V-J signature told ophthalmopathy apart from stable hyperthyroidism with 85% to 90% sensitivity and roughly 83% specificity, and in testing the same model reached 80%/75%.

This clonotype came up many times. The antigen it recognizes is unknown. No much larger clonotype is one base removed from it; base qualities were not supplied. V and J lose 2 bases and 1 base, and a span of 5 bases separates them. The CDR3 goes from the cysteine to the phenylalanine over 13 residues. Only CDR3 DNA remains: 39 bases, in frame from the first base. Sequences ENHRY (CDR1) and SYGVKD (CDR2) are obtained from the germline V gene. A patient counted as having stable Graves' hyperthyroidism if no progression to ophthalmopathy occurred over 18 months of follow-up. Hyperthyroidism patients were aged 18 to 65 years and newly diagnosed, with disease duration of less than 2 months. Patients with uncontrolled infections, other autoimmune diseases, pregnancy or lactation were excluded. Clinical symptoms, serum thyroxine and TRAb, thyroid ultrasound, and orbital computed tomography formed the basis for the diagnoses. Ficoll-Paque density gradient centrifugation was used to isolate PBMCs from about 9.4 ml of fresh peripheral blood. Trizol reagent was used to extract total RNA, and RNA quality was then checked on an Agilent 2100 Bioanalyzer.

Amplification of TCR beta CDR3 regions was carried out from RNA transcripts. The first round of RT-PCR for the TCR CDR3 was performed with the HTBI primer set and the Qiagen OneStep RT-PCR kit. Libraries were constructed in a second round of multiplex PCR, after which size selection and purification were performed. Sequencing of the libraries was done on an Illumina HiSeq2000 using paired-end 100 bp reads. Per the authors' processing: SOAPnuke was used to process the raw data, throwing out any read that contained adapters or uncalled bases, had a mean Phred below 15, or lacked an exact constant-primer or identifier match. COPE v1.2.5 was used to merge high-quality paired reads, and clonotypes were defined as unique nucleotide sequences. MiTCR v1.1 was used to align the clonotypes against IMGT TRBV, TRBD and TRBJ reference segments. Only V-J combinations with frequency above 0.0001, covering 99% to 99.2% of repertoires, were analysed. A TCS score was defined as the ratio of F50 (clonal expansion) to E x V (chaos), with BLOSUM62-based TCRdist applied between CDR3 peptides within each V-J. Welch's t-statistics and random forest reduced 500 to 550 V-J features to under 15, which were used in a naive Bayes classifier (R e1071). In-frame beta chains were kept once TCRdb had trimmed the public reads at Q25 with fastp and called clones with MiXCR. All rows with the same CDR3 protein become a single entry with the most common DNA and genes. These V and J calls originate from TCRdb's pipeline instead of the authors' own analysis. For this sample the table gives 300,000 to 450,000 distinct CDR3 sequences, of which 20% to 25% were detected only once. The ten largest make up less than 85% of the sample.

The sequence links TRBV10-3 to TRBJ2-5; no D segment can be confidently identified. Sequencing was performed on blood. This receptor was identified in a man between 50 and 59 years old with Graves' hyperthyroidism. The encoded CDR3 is CAISEPLQETQYF. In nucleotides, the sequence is TGTGCCATCAGTGAGCCTCTCCAAGAGACCCAGTACTTC.